Detailed here is one T cell receptor (beta chain). This record comes from a study of blood T cell repertoires in COVID-19. Overall study context: Sources were T cells, B-cell-depleted T cells, or PBMCs; the material itself was cDNA or gDNA.

Cohorts were based on clinical histories the participants reported. Recovered Cohort 3 donors showed two negative PCRs, clearance, or symptom resolution. Libraries were prepared by immunoSEQ multiplex PCR; TCRdb keeps only in-frame clonotypes and omits some of them. The sample shows a few hundred thousand clones, around nine tenths of them seen only once. The CDR3 spans 15 residues. J gave up 8 bases and V 1 base, and 5 bases lay outside the gene matches. The germline V gene encodes CDR1 SGHTA and CDR2 FQGNSA. The J gene is TRBJ1-2, the V gene TRBV7-2; TRBD1 agrees at 12 bases. The material sequenced was PBMCs or T cells enriched from blood (not recorded which). The sequence was collected from a woman between 45 and 60 years old who had recovered from COVID-19. CDR3 DNA sequence: TGTGCCAGCAGCTTAGTGGGACAGGGGGCATCGGGCTACACCTTC. Its translation: CASSLVGQGASGYTF.